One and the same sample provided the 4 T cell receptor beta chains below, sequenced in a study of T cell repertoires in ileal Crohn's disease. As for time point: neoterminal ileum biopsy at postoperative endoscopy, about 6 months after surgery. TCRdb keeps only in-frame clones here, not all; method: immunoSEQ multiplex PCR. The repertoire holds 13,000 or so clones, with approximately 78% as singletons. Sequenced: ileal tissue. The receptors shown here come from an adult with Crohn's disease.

CDR3 bases: TGTGCCAGCAGTGTCGGACAGGGGAACTATGGCTACACCTTC. Translating gives CASSVGQGNYGYTF. The V and J genes are TRBV6-1 and TRBJ1-2; 9 positions agree with TRBD1. Germline V lookup: CDR1 MNHNS, CDR2 SASEGT. The CDR3 loop spans 14 amino acids. J gave up 2 bases and V 4 bases, and 2 bases lay outside the gene matches.

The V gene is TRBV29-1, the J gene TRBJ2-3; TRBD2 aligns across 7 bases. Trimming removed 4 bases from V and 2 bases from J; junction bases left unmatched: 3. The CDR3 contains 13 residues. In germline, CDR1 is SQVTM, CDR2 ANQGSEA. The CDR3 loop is CSVGGGTTDTQYF. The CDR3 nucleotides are TGCAGCGTTGGGGGGGGAACCACAGATACGCAGTATTTT.

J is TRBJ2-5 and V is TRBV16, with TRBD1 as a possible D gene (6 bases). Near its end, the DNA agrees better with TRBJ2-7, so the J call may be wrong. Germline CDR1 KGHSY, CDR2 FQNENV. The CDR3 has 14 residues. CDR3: CASSPMDSVYEQYF. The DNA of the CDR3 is TGTGCCAGCAGCCCGATGGACAGTGTCTACGAGCAGTACTTC.

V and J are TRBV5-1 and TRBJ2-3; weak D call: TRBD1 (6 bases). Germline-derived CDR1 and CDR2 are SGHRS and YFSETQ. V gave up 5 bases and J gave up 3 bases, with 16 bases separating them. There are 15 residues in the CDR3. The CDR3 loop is CASRREGGVTDTQYF. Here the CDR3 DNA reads TGCGCCAGCAGAAGGGAAGGGGGAGTAACAGATACGCAGTATTTT.